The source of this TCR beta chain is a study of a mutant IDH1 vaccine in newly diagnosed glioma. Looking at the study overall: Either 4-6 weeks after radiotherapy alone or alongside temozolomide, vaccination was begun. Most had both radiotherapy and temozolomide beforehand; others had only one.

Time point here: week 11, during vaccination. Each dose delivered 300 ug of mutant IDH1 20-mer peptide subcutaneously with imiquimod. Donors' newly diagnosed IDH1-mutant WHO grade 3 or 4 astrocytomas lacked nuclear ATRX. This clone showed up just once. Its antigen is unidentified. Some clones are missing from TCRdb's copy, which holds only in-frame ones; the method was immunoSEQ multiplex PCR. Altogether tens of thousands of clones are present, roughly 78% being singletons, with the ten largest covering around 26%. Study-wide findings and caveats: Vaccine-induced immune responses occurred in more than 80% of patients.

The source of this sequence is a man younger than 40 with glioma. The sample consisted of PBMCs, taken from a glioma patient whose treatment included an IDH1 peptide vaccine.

The CDR3 nucleotides are TGTGCCAGCAGCTTTGCTCCGAACAATCAGCCCCAGCATTTT. Its translation is CASSFAPNNQPQHF. The genes are TRBV5-5 and TRBJ1-5; D is undetermined. Trimming pared 2 bases from V and 3 bases from J, leaving 9 bases between. The CDR3 loop spans 14 amino acids. Germline V gene data show CDR1 as SGHKS and CDR2 as YYEKEE (reference sequence).